Following are 14 T cell receptor beta chains from one sample sequenced in a study of blood T cell repertoires in COVID-19. Libraries were prepared by immunoSEQ multiplex PCR; TCRdb keeps only in-frame clonotypes and omits some of them. The sample contains 250,000 to 350,000 clones, about 90% of which appear only once. The specimen was peripheral blood. These receptors were taken from a man between 18 and 35 years old with active or convalescent COVID-19.

V and J are TRBV28 and TRBJ1-1; 9 nucleotides line up with TRBD1. The CDR3 consists of 17 residues. Trimming cost V 3 bases and J 0 bases; bases outside gene matches: 8. The V gene's germline CDR1 is MDHEN and CDR2 SYDVKM. The CDR3 is CASSFLGQGFMNTEAFF. The CDR3 nucleotides read TGTGCCAGCAGTTTTCTGGGACAGGGTTTTATGAACACTGAAGCTTTCTTT. The entire variable domain, with the rest obtained from reference TRBV28 and TRBJ1-1, is as follows: DVKVTQSSRYLVKRTGEKVFLECVQDMDHENMFWYRQDPGLGLRLIYFSYDVKMKEKGDIPEGYSVSREKKERFSLILESASTNQTSMYLCASSFLGQGFMNTEAFFGQGTRLTVV.

The chain carries TRBV7-8 and TRBJ1-1; D is perhaps TRBD1 (6 bases). The CDR3 runs to 14 residues. V was trimmed by 7 bases and J by 0 bases, leaving 12 bases between them. Germline V lookup: CDR1 SGHVS, CDR2 FQNEAQ. CDR3 in amino acids: CASTEGVLNTEAFF. The CDR3 region has the DNA TGTGCCAGCACTGAGGGGGTTTTGAACACTGAAGCTTTCTTT.

This rearrangement joins TRBV11-2 to TRBJ2-2; TRBD1 aligns across 7 bases. Germline loops: CDR1 SGHAT, CDR2 FQNNGV. V shed 6 bases and J 3 bases; nucleotides not matched to a gene: 7. The CDR3 spans 15 residues. The CDR3 loop reads CASRVGTADTGELFF. As DNA, the CDR3 is TGTGCCAGCAGAGTTGGGACAGCCGACACCGGGGAGCTGTTTTTT.

The J gene is TRBJ2-1, the V gene TRBV4-2, with D possibly matching TRBD1 (5 bases). Germline V gene lookup returns CDR1 LGHNA and CDR2 YNFKEQ. This CDR3 contains 17 residues. Trimming stripped 0 bases from V and 5 bases from J, with 17 bases between. For the CDR3, the DNA is TGTGCCAGCAGCCAAGATTTCGCAGGGCTCCCCAACAATGAGCAGTTCTTC. Protein: CASSQDFAGLPNNEQFF.

As regards this clone: Other DNA sequences within the sample encode an identical CDR3. This rearrangement joins TRBV18 to TRBJ2-5, with D uncertain. V was trimmed by 0 bases and J by 2 bases, leaving 4 bases between them. Germline CDR1 KGHSH, CDR2 LQKENI. The CDR3 covers 13 residues. CDR3 sequence: CASSPPSQETQYF. CDR3 nucleotides: TGTGCCAGCTCACCACCATCACAAGAGACCCAGTACTTC. The full variable domain, in which reference TRBV18 and TRBJ2-5 provide the parts outside the CDR3, is NAGVMQNPRHLVRRRGQEARLRCSPMKGHSHVYWYRQLPEEGLKFMVYLQKENIIDESGMPKERFSAEFPKEGPSILRIQQVVRGDSAAYFCASSPPSQETQYFGPGTRLLVL.

The chain uses TRBV7-8 and TRBJ2-2, with D tentatively TRBD1 (5 bases). The CDR3 has 19 residues. Trimming stripped 5 bases from V and 4 bases from J, with 26 bases between. Germline V gene sequence: CDR1 SGHVS, CDR2 FQNEAQ. The CDR3, as DNA: TGTGCCAGCAGCGCAACACGTTGGACAAGATCCTTATCCACCGGGGAGCTGTTTTTT. Protein: CASSATRWTRSLSTGELFF.

This chain links TRBV7-9 with TRBJ2-5, with D unresolved. Germline CDR1 and CDR2: SEHNR and FQNEAQ (reference sequence). The CDR3 is made up of 15 amino acids. Deletions cut 0 bases from V and 1 base from J, with 9 bases between. This CDR3 reads CASSLAIGAQETQYF. The DNA of the CDR3 is TGTGCCAGCAGCTTAGCCATTGGAGCCCAAGAGACCCAGTACTTC.

This clone showed up just a few times. This sequence joins TRBV7-9 and TRBJ1-1, with TRBD1 matching over 7 bases. V was clipped by 6 bases and J by 8 bases; unmatched bases: 6. Germline CDR1 reads SEHNR; CDR2 reads FQNEAQ (reference sequence). This CDR3 has 12 amino acids. As DNA, the CDR3 is TGTGCCAGCAGGTCAGGGGGTTCGGAAGCTTTCTTT. Translating gives CASRSGGSEAFF.

This sequence joins TRBV7-2 and TRBJ1-1; D perhaps matches TRBD1 (6 bases). CDR3 length equals 16 residues. Deletions cut 4 bases from V and 3 bases from J, with 18 bases between. Germline CDR1 and CDR2: SGHTA and FQGNSA. Here the CDR3 reads CASSYIRGRRDTEAFF. CDR3 nucleotides: TGTGCCAGCAGCTATATCAGGGGAAGACGGGACACTGAAGCTTTCTTT.

This clone has a single count. This sequence joins TRBV18 and TRBJ2-1; 11 positions match TRBD2. Germline V gene lookup returns CDR1 KGHSH and CDR2 LQKENI. V was clipped by 2 bases and J by 7 bases; unmatched bases: 7. The CDR3 totals 16 residues. The chain's CDR3 is CASSPNTSGRRNEQFF. The CDR3 DNA sequence: TGTGCCAGCTCACCAAACACTAGCGGGAGACGAAATGAGCAGTTCTTC. Full variable domain (rest looked up from reference TRBV18 and TRBJ2-1): NAGVMQNPRHLVRRRGQEARLRCSPMKGHSHVYWYRQLPEEGLKFMVYLQKENIIDESGMPKERFSAEFPKEGPSILRIQQVVRGDSAAYFCASSPNTSGRRNEQFFGPGTRLTVL.

The chain employs TRBV27 and TRBJ1-5; no clear D gene. The CDR3 extends over 14 amino acids. V lost 2 bases to trimming and J lost 7 bases, with 12 bases between them. Germline CDR1 MNHEY, CDR2 SMNVEV (reference sequence). CDR3 residues: CASSLGSGRQPQHF. The CDR3 DNA is TGTGCCAGCAGTTTAGGGTCGGGGAGGCAGCCCCAGCATTTT.

V usage is TRBV5-1 and J usage is TRBJ2-6, with TRBD1 matching 7 bases. J gave up 4 bases and V 4 bases, and 8 bases lay outside the gene matches. Germline lookup yields CDR1 SGHRS and CDR2 YFSETQ. The CDR3 has 16 residues. Here the CDR3 reads CASSPEDRAGANVLTF. CDR3 sequence (DNA): TGCGCCAGCAGCCCGGAAGACAGGGCCGGGGCCAACGTCCTGACTTTC.

The rearrangement joins TRBV19 to TRBJ2-1; TRBD2 might be the D (6 bases). The CDR3 contains 14 residues. V shed 5 bases and J shed 1 base, with 9 bases lying between them. Germline V gene lookup returns CDR1 LNHDA and CDR2 SQIVND (reference sequence). The CDR3 is CASSWGRSYNEQFF. CDR3 nucleotide sequence: TGTGCCAGTAGTTGGGGGAGGTCCTACAATGAGCAGTTCTTC.

The chain joins TRBV7-8 to TRBJ1-1, with TRBD1 matching 10 bases. CDR1 and CDR2 (germline): SGHVS, FQNEAQ. The ends lost 5 bases at V and 3 bases at J; junction bases unmatched: 12. The length of the CDR3 is 17 residues. The DNA for the CDR3 is TGTGCCAGCAGCACTCGACAGGGGGCAGCCCCCGACACTGAAGCTTTCTTT. Translated: CASSTRQGAAPDTEAFF.